This T cell receptor beta chain emerged from a study of blood T cell repertoires in COVID-19. Method: immunoSEQ multiplex PCR; TCRdb's copy keeps in-frame clones and lacks some. In the table there are more than 250,000 clones, about 92% of which are singletons. The length of the CDR3 is 14 residues. Trimming left V 3 bases short and J 4 bases short, with 11 bases between. Per the germline V gene, CDR1 is SEHNR and CDR2 is FQNEAQ (reference sequence). The rearrangement joins TRBV7-9 to TRBJ2-3; maybe TRBD2 (5 bases). The TCR was taken from a woman aged 25 to 39 who had recovered from COVID-19. Sequencing was performed on PBMCs or T cells enriched from blood (not recorded which). The chain's CDR3 is CASSFRLAADTQYF. For the CDR3, the DNA is TGTGCCAGCAGCTTCCGTCTAGCTGCAGATACGCAGTATTTT.